These 18 T cell receptor beta chains were all obtained from the same sample, sequenced in a study of T-cell memory formation after mild COVID-19. TCRdb re-called the 5' RACE reads through MiXCR, storing one row per CDR3 protein. Of about 360,000 distinct CDR3 sequences in the sample, 13% to 15% were seen once. The sequencing sample was made of PBMCs or a T cell subset sorted from them (not recorded which). The receptors here all came from a young man who had mild COVID-19 (a few samples of this study predate the infection). Cell type and time point are not known.

V gene TRBV4-2 combines with J gene TRBJ1-1; a possible D gene is TRBD1 (5 bases). The CDR3 covers 14 residues. The V end was cut by 7 bases, the J end by 10 bases, with 22 bases between. CDR1 and CDR2 from the germline V gene are LGHNA and YNFKEQ. The CDR3 sequence is CASIGGSYLGGAFF. The CDR3 region has the DNA TGTGCCAGCATCGGGGGTAGTTATCTTGGGGGAGCTTTCTTT.

The chain uses TRBV10-2 and TRBJ2-7, with D perhaps being TRBD1 or TRBD2 (6 bases each). Trimming pared 8 bases from V and 2 bases from J, leaving 10 bases between. This CDR3 contains 12 residues. Germline lookup yields CDR1 WSHSY and CDR2 SAAADI. CDR3 region: CASEGGPYEQYF. CDR3 DNA: TGCGCCAGCGAGGGGGGTCCCTACGAGCAGTACTTC.

This chain joins TRBV11-2 and TRBJ2-2; D not certain. The CDR3 totals 14 residues. In germline, CDR1 is SGHAT, CDR2 FQNNGV. The V gene lost 8 bases and the J gene lost 6 bases, with 16 bases spanning the gap. The CDR3 protein is CASALVRFPGELFF. The CDR3 DNA reads TGTGCCAGCGCCCTAGTTCGGTTCCCCGGGGAGCTGTTTTTT.

The sample holds a few counts of this clonotype. The V gene is TRBV10-2, the J gene TRBJ2-3, with D possibly matching TRBD1 (5 bases). The V end was cut by 4 bases, the J end by 5 bases, with 19 bases between. CDR1 and CDR2 (germline): WSHSY, SAAADI. The CDR3 sequence is 16 residues long. The DNA for the CDR3 is TGCGCCAGCAGTGGGGGCGCGTTGCTTCTGGGAGATACGCAGTATTTT. This codes for CASSGGALLLGDTQYF.

This clonotype was counted ten times or more. The chain joins TRBV5-1 to TRBJ2-7; 10 bases map to TRBD1. V shed 4 bases and J 3 bases; nucleotides not matched to a gene: 4. Germline CDR1 and CDR2: SGHRS and YFSETQ. The CDR3 consists of 14 residues. For the CDR3, the DNA is TGCGCCAGCAGCCCTTGGGACAGGGGCTACGAGCAGTACTTC. Its translation: CASSPWDRGYEQYF.

This chain joins TRBV20-1 and TRBJ2-1, with D maybe TRBD2 (6 bases). V shed 3 bases and J shed 0 bases, with 15 bases lying between them. Looked up from germline, CDR1 is DFQATT and CDR2 is SNEGSKA (reference sequence). The CDR3 has 16 amino acids. The CDR3 spells CSASRVAGSSYNEQFF. The CDR3 DNA follows: TGCAGTGCTAGTAGGGTCGCGGGGAGCTCCTACAATGAGCAGTTCTTC.

This rearrangement joins TRBV4-3 to TRBJ1-1; 7 nucleotides align to TRBD1. Germline assignment: CDR1 LGHNA and CDR2 YSLEER. Losses at the gene ends were 3 bases for V and 4 bases for J; bases not matched to a gene: 5. This CDR3 is 14 amino acids long. CDR3 in amino acids: CASSQDRWLTEAFF. The CDR3 DNA is TGCGCCAGCAGCCAGGACAGGTGGCTCACTGAAGCTTTCTTT.

This rearrangement joins TRBV7-8 to TRBJ2-2, with D perhaps assigned TRBD1 or TRBD2 (6 bases each). The CDR3 runs 18 residues. CDR1 and CDR2 (germline): SGHVS, FQNEAQ. Trimming took 5 bases from V and 3 from J, leaving 22 bases between them. Written as DNA, the CDR3 is TGTGCCAGCAGCCCCGGCGACGGGGGCTGGAGCGACACCGGGGAGCTGTTTTTT. This sequence encodes CASSPGDGGWSDTGELFF.

This clonotype showed up many times. The chain uses TRBV5-1 and TRBJ1-3; 9 bases align to TRBD1. The J segment lost 0 bases and the V segment lost 4 bases, leaving 5 bases of the junction unmatched. Germline assignment: CDR1 SGHRS and CDR2 YFSETQ. This CDR3 comprises 16 residues. The CDR3 DNA is TGCGCCAGCAGCGGGACAGGGACTAGCTCTGGAAACACCATATATTTT. Protein product: CASSGTGTSSGNTIYF.

This clonotype showed up just a few times. The CDR3 reads CAISETSGQPYEQYF. The CDR3 bases are TGTGCCATCAGTGAAACCTCGGGACAGCCCTACGAGCAGTACTTC. V and J are TRBV10-3 and TRBJ2-7; TRBD1 matches 7 bases. V shed 3 bases and J 2 bases; nucleotides not matched to a gene: 7. The CDR3 contains 15 residues. CDR1 ENHRY and CDR2 SYGVKD come from the germline V gene.

This clonotype was observed a handful of times. V usage is TRBV6-5 and J usage is TRBJ2-7; 8 positions agree with TRBD1. V shed 0 bases, J shed 6 bases, and the junction held 10 bases outside the gene matches. The CDR3 runs to 16 residues. Germline V lookup: CDR1 MNHEY, CDR2 SVGAGI. CDR3 region: CASSYSMGTGSLEQYF. The DNA of the CDR3 is TGTGCCAGCAGTTACTCGATGGGGACAGGATCGCTCGAGCAGTACTTC.

This clonotype was seen a few times. The V and J genes are TRBV5-1 and TRBJ1-1, with 7 bases identical to TRBD1. This CDR3 has 15 amino acids. The germline V gene has CDR1 SGHRS and CDR2 YFSETQ. The junction had 6 bases not matched to a gene; V was cut back by 0 bases and J by 4 bases. Here the CDR3 DNA reads TGCGCCAGCAGCTTGGGACTTAGGGGGCTCACTGAAGCTTTCTTT. This encodes CASSLGLRGLTEAFF.

The chain links TRBV2 to TRBJ2-1; D unresolved. The CDR3 has 13 amino acids. V lost 7 bases and J lost 10, with 17 bases in between. The germline gives CDR1 SNHLY, CDR2 FYNNEI. The CDR3 nucleotides are TGTGCCAGCACTCAAGAGATAGTGGACGAGCAGTTCTTC. It yields the protein CASTQEIVDEQFF.

In its sample, this clonotype was seen a few times. This rearrangement joins TRBV27 to TRBJ1-5, with D perhaps TRBD1 (5 bases). V was cut by 3 bases and J by 2 bases, with 11 bases left in between. The CDR3 contains 15 residues. Germline values: CDR1 MNHEY, CDR2 SMNVEV (reference sequence). The CDR3 DNA reads as TGTGCCAGCAGTTTGTCGACAGCAGGCAATCAGCCCCAGCATTTT. Translation: CASSLSTAGNQPQHF.

The chain combines TRBV4-1 with TRBJ2-1; TRBD2 aligns across 11 bases. Germline-derived CDR1 and CDR2 are MGHRA and YSYEKL. The CDR3 has 15 residues. J gave up 4 bases and V 3 bases, and 2 bases lay outside the gene matches. CDR3: CASSQLAGGYNEQFF. The CDR3 DNA reads as TGCGCCAGCAGCCAGCTAGCGGGGGGTTACAATGAGCAGTTCTTC.

This clonotype was observed a handful of times. CDR3 amino acids: CAWDGGFQETQYF. As DNA, the CDR3 is TGTGCCTGGGACGGGGGATTCCAAGAGACCCAGTACTTC. The J gene is TRBJ2-5, the V gene TRBV30; tentative D call: TRBD2 (6 bases). V was shortened by 5 bases and J by 1 base, with 11 bases between the two germline ends. Germline loops: CDR1 GTSNPN, CDR2 SVGIG (reference sequence). The CDR3 contains 13 residues.

This clonotype turned up a few times. This rearrangement joins TRBV10-2 to TRBJ2-2, with D unresolved. Germline V gene sequence: CDR1 WSHSY, CDR2 SAAADI. The CDR3 loop spans 13 amino acids. Trimming shortened V by 5 bases and J by 5 bases, and 9 bases separated the two germline ends. As DNA, the CDR3 is TGCGCCAGCAGTTCTGTGGGGACCGGGGAGCTGTTTTTT. It encodes CASSSVGTGELFF.

This clonotype was seen a few times. The genes are TRBV4-2 and TRBJ1-2; D is undetermined. In germline, CDR1 is LGHNA, CDR2 YNFKEQ. The CDR3 contains 13 residues. The V end lost 3 bases, the J end lost 8 bases, and 13 bases lay between the germline ends. This CDR3 reads CASSQSRIWGYTF. The CDR3 DNA reads as TGTGCCAGCAGCCAGAGTAGGATTTGGGGCTACACCTTC.